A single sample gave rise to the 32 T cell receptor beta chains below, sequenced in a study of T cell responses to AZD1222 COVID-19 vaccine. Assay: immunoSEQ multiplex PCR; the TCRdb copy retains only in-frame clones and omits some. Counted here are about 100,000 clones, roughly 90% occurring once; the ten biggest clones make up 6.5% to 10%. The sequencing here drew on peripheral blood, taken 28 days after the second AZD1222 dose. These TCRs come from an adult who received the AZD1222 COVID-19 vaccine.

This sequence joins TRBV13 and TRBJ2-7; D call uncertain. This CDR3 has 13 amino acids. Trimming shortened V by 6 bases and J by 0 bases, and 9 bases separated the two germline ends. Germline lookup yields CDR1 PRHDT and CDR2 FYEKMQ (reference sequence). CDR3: CASRLRSSYEQYF. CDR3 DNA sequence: TGTGCCAGCAGGCTCAGAAGCTCCTACGAGCAGTACTTC.

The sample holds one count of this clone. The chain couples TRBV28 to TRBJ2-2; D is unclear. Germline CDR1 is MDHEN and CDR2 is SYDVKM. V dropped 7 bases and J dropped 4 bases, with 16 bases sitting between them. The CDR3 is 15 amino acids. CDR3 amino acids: CASTLEIWGTGELFF. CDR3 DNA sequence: TGTGCCAGCACCCTGGAGATCTGGGGCACCGGGGAGCTGTTTTTT.

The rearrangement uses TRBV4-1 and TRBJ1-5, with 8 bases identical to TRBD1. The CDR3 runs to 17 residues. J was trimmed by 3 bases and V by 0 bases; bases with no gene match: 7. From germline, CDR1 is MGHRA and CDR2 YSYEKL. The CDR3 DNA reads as TGCGCCAGCAGCCAAGATGCGGGACAGGTCCCCAATCAGCCCCAGCATTTT. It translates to CASSQDAGQVPNQPQHF.

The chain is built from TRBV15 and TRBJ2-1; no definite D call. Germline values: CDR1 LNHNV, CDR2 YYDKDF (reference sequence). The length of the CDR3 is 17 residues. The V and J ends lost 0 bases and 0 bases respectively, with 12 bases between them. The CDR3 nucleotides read TGTGCCACCAGCAGAGAAGGAAGGGTTAGCTCCTACAATGAGCAGTTCTTC. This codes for CATSREGRVSSYNEQFF.

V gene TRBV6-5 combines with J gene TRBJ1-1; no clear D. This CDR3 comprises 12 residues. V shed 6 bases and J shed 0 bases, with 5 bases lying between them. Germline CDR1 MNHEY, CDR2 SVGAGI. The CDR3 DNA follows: TGTGCCAGCAGGACGATGAACACTGAAGCTTTCTTT. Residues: CASRTMNTEAFF.

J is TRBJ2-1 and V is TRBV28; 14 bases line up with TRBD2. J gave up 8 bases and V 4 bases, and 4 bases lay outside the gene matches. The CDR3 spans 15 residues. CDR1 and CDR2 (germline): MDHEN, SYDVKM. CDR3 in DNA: TGTGCCAGCAGTTCCGGGACTAGCGGGAGTCATGAGCAGTTCTTC. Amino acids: CASSSGTSGSHEQFF. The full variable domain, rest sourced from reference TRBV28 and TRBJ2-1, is DVKVTQSSRYLVKRTGEKVFLECVQDMDHENMFWYRQDPGLGLRLIYFSYDVKMKEKGDIPEGYSVSREKKERFSLILESASTNQTSMYLCASSSGTSGSHEQFFGPGTRLTVL.

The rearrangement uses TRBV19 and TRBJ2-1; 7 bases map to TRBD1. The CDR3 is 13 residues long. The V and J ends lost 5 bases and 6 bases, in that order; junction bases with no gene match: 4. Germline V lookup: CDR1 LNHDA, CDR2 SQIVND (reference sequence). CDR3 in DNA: TGTGCCAGTAGTTCCGGGACAGTCAATGAGCAGTTCTTC. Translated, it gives CASSSGTVNEQFF.

This CDR3 is CASSLLRDRVQNSPLHF. CDR3 DNA sequence: TGTGCCAGCAGTTTGCTCCGGGACAGGGTGCAGAATTCACCCCTCCACTTT. The chain uses TRBV27 and TRBJ1-6; 9 bases are a match to TRBD1. CDR1 MNHEY and CDR2 SMNVEV come from the germline V gene (reference sequence). This CDR3 has 17 amino acids. Unmatched junction bases numbered 10, after V lost 3 bases and J lost 7 bases.

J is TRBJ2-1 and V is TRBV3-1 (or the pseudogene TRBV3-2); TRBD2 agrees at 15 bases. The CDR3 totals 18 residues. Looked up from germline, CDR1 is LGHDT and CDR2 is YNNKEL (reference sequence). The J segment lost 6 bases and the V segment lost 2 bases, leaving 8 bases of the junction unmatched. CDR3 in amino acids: CASSQTRTSGRVSNEQFF. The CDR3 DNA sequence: TGTGCCAGCAGCCAAACCAGGACTAGCGGGAGGGTAAGCAATGAGCAGTTCTTC.

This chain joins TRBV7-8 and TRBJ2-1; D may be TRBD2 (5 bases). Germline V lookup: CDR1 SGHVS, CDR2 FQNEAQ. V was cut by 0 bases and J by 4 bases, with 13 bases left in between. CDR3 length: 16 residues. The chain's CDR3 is CASSLARLAVYNEQFF. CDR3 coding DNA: TGTGCCAGCAGCTTAGCACGGCTAGCCGTGTACAATGAGCAGTTCTTC.

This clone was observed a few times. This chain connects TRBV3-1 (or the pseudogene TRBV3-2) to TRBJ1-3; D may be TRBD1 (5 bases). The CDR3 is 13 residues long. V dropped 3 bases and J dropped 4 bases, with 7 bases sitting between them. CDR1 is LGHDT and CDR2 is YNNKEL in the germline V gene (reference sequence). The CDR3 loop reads CASSQRGGNTIYF. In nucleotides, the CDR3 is TGTGCCAGCAGCCAGAGGGGAGGAAACACCATATATTTT.

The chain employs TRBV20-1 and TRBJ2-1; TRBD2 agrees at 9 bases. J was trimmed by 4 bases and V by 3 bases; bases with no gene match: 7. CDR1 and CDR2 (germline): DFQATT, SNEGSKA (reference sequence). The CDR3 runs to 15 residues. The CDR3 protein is CSASLAGALYNEQFF. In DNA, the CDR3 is TGCAGTGCTAGTTTAGCGGGAGCGCTTTACAATGAGCAGTTCTTC.

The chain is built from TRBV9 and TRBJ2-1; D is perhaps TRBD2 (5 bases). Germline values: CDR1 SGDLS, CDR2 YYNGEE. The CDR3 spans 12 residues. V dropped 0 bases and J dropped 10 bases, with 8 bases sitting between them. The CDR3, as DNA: TGTGCCAGCAGCGTAGTAGAGGGAGAGCAGTTCTTC. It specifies CASSVVEGEQFF.

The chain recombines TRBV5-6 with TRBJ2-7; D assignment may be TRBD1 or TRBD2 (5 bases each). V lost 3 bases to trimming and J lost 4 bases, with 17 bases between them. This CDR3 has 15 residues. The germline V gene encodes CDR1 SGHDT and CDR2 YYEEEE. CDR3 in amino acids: CASSSSPGPMYEQYF. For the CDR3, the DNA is TGTGCCAGCAGCTCGTCGCCGGGACCGATGTACGAGCAGTACTTC. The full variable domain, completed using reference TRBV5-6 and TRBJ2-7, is DAGVTQSPTHLIKTRGQQVTLRCSPKSGHDTVSWYQQALGQGPQFIFQYYEEEERQRGNFPDRFSGHQFPNYSSELNVNALLLGDSALYLCASSSSPGPMYEQYFGPGTRLTVT.

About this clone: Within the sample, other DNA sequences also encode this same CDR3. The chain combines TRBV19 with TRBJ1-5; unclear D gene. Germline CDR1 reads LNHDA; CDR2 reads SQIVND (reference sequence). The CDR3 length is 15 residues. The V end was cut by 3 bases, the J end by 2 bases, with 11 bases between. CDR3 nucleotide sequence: TGTGCCAGTAGTATCTTGGTCGGAGGCAATCAGCCCCAGCATTTT. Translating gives CASSILVGGNQPQHF.

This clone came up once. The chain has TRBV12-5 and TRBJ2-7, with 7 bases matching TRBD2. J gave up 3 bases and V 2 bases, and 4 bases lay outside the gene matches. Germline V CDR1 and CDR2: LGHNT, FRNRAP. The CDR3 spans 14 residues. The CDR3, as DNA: TGTGCTAGTGGTTTGCTGGCTAGCGGCTACGAGCAGTACTTC. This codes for CASGLLASGYEQYF.

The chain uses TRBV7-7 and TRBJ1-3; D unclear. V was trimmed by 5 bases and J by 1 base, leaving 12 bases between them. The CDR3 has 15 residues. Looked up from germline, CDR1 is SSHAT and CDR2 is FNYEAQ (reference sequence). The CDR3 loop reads CASSPEWGSGNTIYF. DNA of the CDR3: TGTGCCAGCAGCCCCGAGTGGGGATCTGGAAACACCATATATTTT.

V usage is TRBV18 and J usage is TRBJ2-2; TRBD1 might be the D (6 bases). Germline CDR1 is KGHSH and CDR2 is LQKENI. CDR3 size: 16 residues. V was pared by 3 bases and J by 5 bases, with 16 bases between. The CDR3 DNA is TGTGCCAGCTCACCTCTCATGCAGGGGAGAACCGGGGAGCTGTTTTTT. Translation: CASSPLMQGRTGELFF.

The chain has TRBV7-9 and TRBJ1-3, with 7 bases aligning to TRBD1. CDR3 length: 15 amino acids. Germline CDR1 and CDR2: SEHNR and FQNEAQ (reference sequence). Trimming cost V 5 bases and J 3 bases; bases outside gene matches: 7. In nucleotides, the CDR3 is TGTGCCAGCAGCGGACGACAGGGTTTTGGAAACACCATATATTTT. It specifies CASSGRQGFGNTIYF.

CDR3 DNA sequence: TGCGCCAGCAGTTATACCGGGACAGGGGGCTATGATACGCAGTATTTT. Translation gives CASSYTGTGGYDTQYF. The V and J genes are TRBV5-1 and TRBJ2-3; 12 bases fit TRBD1. Germline V gene data show CDR1 as SGHRS and CDR2 as YFSETQ. The J segment lost 6 bases and the V segment lost 5 bases, leaving 10 bases of the junction unmatched. The CDR3 covers 16 residues.

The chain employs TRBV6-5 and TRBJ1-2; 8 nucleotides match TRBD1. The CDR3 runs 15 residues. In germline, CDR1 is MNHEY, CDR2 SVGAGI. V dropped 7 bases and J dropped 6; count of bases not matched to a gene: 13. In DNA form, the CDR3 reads TGTGCCAGCACCTCCTTGGGAACAGGGGGTCATGGCTACACCTTC. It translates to CASTSLGTGGHGYTF.

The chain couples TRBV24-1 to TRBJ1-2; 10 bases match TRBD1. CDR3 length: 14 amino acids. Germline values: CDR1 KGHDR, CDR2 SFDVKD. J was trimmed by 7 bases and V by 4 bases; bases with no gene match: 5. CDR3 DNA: TGTGCCACCAGTGAGCCCGGGACAGGGGTTGGCTACACCTTC. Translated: CATSEPGTGVGYTF.

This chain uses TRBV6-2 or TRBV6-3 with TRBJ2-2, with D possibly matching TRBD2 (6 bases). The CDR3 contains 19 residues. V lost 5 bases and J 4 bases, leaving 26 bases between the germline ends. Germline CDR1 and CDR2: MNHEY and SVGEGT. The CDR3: CASSPRGAVRPFGTGELFF. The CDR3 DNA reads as TGTGCCAGCAGTCCGCGCGGGGCCGTGAGGCCGTTCGGCACCGGGGAGCTGTTTTTT.

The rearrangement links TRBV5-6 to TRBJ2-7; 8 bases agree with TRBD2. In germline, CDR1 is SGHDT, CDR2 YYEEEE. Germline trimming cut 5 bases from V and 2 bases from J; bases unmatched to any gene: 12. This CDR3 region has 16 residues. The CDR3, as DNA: TGTGCCAGCAGGCAAAGACTAGCGAGCTATACCTACGAGCAGTACTTC. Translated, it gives CASRQRLASYTYEQYF.

In nucleotides, the CDR3 is TGTGCCAGCAGCTATCCCCCGGGTAGGGAGGGATCCTACGAGCAGTACTTC. This translates into CASSYPPGREGSYEQYF. This chain uses TRBV7-9 with TRBJ2-7, with 7 nucleotides matching TRBD2. CDR1 is SEHNR and CDR2 is FQNEAQ in the germline V gene (reference sequence). This CDR3 has 17 amino acids. V shed 4 bases, J shed 1 base, and the junction held 13 bases outside the gene matches.

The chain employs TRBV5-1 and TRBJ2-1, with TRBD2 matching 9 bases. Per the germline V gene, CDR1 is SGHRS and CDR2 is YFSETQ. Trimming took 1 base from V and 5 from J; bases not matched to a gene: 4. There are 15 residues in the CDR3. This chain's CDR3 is CASSLLLAGNNEQFF. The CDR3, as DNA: TGCGCCAGCAGCTTGCTGCTAGCGGGGAACAATGAGCAGTTCTTC.

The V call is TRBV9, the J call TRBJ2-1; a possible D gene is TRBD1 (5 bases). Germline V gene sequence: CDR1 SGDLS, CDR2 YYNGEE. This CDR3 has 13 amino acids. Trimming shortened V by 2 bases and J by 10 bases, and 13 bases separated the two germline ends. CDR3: CASSVQGLQEQFF. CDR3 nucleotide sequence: TGTGCCAGCAGCGTCCAGGGTCTACAAGAGCAGTTCTTC.

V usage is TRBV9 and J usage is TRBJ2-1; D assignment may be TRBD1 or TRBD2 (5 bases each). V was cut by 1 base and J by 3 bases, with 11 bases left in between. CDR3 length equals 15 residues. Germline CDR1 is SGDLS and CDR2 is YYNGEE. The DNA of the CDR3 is TGTGCCAGCAGCGTAACCAGGGACCTCTACAATGAGCAGTTCTTC. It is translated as CASSVTRDLYNEQFF.

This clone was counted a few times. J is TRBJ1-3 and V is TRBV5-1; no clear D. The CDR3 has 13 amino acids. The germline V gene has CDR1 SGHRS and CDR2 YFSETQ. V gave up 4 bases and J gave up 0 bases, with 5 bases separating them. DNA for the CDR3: TGCGCCAGCAGCCCTGACTCTGGAAACACCATATATTTT. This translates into CASSPDSGNTIYF.

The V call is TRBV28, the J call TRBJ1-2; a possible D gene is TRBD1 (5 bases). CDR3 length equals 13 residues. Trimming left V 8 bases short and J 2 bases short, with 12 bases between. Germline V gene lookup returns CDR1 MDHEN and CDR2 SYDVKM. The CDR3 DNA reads TGTGCCAGCGGGGGGAGTATAAACTATGGCTACACCTTC. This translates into CASGGSINYGYTF.

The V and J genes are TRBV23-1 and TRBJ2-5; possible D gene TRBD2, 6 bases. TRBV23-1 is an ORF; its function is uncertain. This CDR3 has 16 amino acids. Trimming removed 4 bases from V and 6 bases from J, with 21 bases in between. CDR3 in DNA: TGCGCCAGCAGTCCGGGGGATTTTCCCTCGTGGAAGACCCAGTACTTC. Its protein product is CASSPGDFPSWKTQYF.

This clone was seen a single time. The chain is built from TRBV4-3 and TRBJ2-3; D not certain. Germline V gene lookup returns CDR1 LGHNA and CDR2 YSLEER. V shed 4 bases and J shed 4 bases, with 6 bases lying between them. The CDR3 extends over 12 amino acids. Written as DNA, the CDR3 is TGCGCCAGCAGCCGAGAGGCAGATACGCAGTATTTT. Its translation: CASSREADTQYF.